These 7 T cell receptor beta chains were all obtained from the same sample, sequenced in a study of cytomegalovirus exposure and HLA in healthy donors. The repertoire was sequenced with immunoSEQ multiplex PCR; TCRdb's copy has only in-frame clones and lacks some. Among some 180,000 clones, approximately 86% were seen once, and the ten largest hold more than 5.5%. Sample: PBMCs. These receptors all stem from a man aged 30-40 years in good health and CMV-seropositive.

This chain links TRBV29-1 with TRBJ2-7; D could derive from TRBD1 or TRBD2 (5 bases each). V was clipped by 7 bases and J by 9 bases, with 19 bases between them. Germline CDR1 and CDR2: SQVTM and ANQGSEA. This CDR3 has 12 amino acids. Here the CDR3 DNA reads TGCAGCGCCGGGGACGGACCACCGCGGCAGTACTTC. Amino acids: CSAGDGPPRQYF.

The chain links TRBV10-3 to TRBJ1-5; no clear D gene. Trimming shortened V by 0 bases and J by 7 bases, and 7 bases separated the two germline ends. CDR1 ENHRY and CDR2 SYGVKD come from the germline V gene. The CDR3 runs to 13 residues. CDR3 nucleotide sequence: TGTGCCATCAGTGAGTCGAAGGAGCAGCCCCAGCATTTT. Its protein is CAISESKEQPQHF.

V gene TRBV28 combines with J gene TRBJ2-1; D gene unclear. CDR3 length: 11 amino acids. V lost 11 bases, J lost 7 bases, and 12 bases lay in between. Germline CDR1 is MDHEN and CDR2 is SYDVKM. The CDR3 DNA reads TGTGCCGCCCTAAACGGGAATGAGCAGTTCTTC. Its protein is CAALNGNEQFF.

The CDR3 is CASSQDSGTTFYGYTF. The CDR3 bases are TGCGCCAGCAGCCAAGATAGCGGGACAACGTTCTATGGCTACACCTTC. The gene calls are TRBV4-1 and TRBJ1-2; tentative D call: TRBD1 (6 bases). This CDR3 is built from 16 residues. Trimming stripped 0 bases from V and 4 bases from J, with 15 bases between. CDR1 is MGHRA, CDR2 YSYEKL, per germline.

J is TRBJ2-2 and V is TRBV6-5; D is unresolved. This CDR3 has 15 amino acids. V was trimmed by 5 bases and J by 6 bases, leaving 16 bases between them. Germline assignment: CDR1 MNHEY and CDR2 SVGAGI. CDR3 bases: TGTGCCAGCAGTCCCAGCCCCAGCGAGGCCGGGGAGCTGTTTTTT. Protein product: CASSPSPSEAGELFF.

The CDR3 loop is CASSDTSGGPYNEQFF. CDR3 bases: TGTGCCAGCAGCGATACTAGCGGGGGGCCGTACAATGAGCAGTTCTTC. The V call is TRBV5-4, the J call TRBJ2-1; 12 bases map to TRBD2. J was trimmed by 4 bases and V by 4 bases; bases with no gene match: 6. Germline CDR1 reads SGHNT; CDR2 reads YYREEE (reference sequence). This CDR3 contains 16 residues.

Here the CDR3 reads CASSLGAGGYTF. DNA of the CDR3: TGTGCCAGCAGCTTAGGGGCAGGAGGATACACCTTC. The chain recombines TRBV11-3 with TRBJ1-2; D uncertain. Germline CDR1 SGHNT, CDR2 YENEEA. The CDR3 totals 12 residues. V shed 1 base and J shed 11 bases, with 11 bases lying between them.